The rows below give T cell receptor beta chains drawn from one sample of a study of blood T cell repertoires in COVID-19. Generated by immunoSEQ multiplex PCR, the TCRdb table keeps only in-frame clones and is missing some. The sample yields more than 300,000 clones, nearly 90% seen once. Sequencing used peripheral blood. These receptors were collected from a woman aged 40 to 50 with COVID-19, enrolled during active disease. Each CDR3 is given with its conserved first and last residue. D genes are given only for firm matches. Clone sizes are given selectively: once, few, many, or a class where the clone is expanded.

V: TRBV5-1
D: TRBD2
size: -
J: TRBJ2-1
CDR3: CASSPGTSGYNEQFF
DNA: TGCGCCAGCAGCCCAGGGACTAGCGGTTACAATGAGCAGTTCTTC

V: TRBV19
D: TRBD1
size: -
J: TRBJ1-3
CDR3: CASSLRDRVIGNTIYF
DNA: TGTGCCAGTAGTCTCCGGGACAGGGTGATCGGAAACACCATATATTTT

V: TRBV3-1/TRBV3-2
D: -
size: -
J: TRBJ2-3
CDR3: CASSTSPGVTDTQYF
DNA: TGTGCCAGCAGCACCTCCCCAGGGGTAACAGATACGCAGTATTTT

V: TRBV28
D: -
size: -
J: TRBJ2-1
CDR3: CASRGTPRMDEQFF
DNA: TGTGCCAGCAGGGGGACACCTCGAATGGATGAGCAGTTCTTC

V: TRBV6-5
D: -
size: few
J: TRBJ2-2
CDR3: CASRTTQRNTGELFF
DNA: TGTGCCAGCAGGACAACCCAACGGAACACCGGGGAGCTGTTTTTT

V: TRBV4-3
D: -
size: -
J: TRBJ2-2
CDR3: CASSQEVVVQLNTGELFF
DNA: TGCGCCAGCAGCCAAGAGGTAGTAGTCCAACTAAACACCGGGGAGCTGTTTTTT

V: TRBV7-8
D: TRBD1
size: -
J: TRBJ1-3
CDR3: CASSRLGQPSGNTIYF
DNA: TGTGCCAGCAGCCGCCTGGGACAGCCCTCTGGAAACACCATATATTTT

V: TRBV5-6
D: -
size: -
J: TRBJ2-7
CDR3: CASSFRGGGAYEQYF
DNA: TGTGCCAGCAGCTTTAGGGGGGGCGGGGCCTACGAGCAGTACTTC

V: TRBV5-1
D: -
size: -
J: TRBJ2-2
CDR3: CASSPLRQGATGELFF
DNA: TGCGCCAGCAGCCCCTTGCGCCAGGGTGCCACCGGGGAGCTGTTTTTT

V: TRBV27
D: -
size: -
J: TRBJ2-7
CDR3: CASSLGGSTYEQYF
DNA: TGTGCCAGCAGTTTAGGGGGCTCCACCTACGAGCAGTACTTC

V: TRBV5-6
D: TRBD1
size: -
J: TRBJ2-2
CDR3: CASRSAGTGVNTGELFF
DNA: TGTGCCAGCAGATCAGCCGGGACAGGGGTGAACACCGGGGAGCTGTTTTTT

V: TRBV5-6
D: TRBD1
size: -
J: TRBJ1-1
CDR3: CASGTVNTEAFF
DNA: TGTGCCAGTGGGACAGTGAACACTGAAGCTTTCTTT

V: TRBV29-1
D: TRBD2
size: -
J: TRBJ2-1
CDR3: CSVDTSSGRAYNEQFF
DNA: TGCAGCGTCGACACTTCTAGCGGGAGGGCCTACAATGAGCAGTTCTTC

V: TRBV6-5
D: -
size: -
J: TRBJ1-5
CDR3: CASSPRVVSNQPQHF
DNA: TGTGCCAGCAGTCCCAGGGTCGTGAGCAATCAGCCCCAGCATTTT

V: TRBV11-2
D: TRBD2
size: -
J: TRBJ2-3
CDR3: CASSYGSGRAVWTDTQYF
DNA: TGTGCCAGCAGCTATGGTAGCGGGAGGGCCGTATGGACAGATACGCAGTATTTT

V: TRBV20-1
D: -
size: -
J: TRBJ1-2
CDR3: CSASNREFYGYTF
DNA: TGCAGTGCTAGTAACAGGGAGTTCTATGGCTACACCTTC

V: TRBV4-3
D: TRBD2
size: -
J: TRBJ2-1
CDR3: CASSRPRETSGRGTYNEQFF
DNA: TGCGCCAGCAGCCGCCCACGGGAGACTAGCGGGAGAGGGACCTACAATGAGCAGTTCTTC

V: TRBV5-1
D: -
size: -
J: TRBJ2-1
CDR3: CASSLGQSGLYNEQFF
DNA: TGCGCCAGCAGCTTGGGACAGTCAGGGTTATACAATGAGCAGTTCTTC

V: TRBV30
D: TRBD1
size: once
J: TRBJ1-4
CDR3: CAWSDMGTGAEKLFF
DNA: TGTGCCTGGAGTGATATGGGGACAGGGGCTGAAAAACTGTTTTTT

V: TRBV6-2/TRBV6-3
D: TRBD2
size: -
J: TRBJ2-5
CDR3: CASSRGGAQETQYF
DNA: TGTGCCAGCAGTCGCGGGGGGGCTCAAGAGACCCAGTACTTC

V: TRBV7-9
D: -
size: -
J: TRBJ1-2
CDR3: CASSLDSGGYTF
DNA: TGTGCCAGCAGCTTGGACTCGGGTGGCTACACCTTC

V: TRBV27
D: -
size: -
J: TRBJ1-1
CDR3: CASRYRVGTRVNTEAFF
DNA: TGTGCCAGCAGATACAGGGTAGGGACGAGAGTGAACACTGAAGCTTTCTTT

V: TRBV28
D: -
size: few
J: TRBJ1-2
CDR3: CASSNRAGYTF
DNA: TGTGCCAGCAGTAACAGGGCTGGCTACACCTTC

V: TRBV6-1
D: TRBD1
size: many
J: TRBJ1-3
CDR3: CASSEDGTGGNTIYF
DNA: TGTGCCAGCAGTGAAGACGGGACAGGGGGAAACACCATATATTTT

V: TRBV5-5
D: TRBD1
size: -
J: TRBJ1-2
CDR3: CASSLAPATGVNGYTF
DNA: TGTGCCAGCAGCTTGGCCCCGGCGACAGGGGTAAATGGCTACACCTTC

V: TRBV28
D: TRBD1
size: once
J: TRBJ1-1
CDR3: CASSLSPGTGNAEAFF
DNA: TGTGCCAGCAGTTTGTCCCCTGGGACAGGGAACGCTGAAGCTTTCTTT

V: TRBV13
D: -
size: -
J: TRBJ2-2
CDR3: CASSLVTVTGELFF
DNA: TGTGCCAGCAGCTTAGTGACAGTCACCGGGGAGCTGTTTTTT

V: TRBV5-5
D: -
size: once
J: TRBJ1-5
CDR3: CASSKDSLNQPQHF
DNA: TGTGCCAGCAGCAAGGACAGCCTCAATCAGCCCCAGCATTTT

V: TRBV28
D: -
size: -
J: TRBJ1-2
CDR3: CASGRVYGYTF
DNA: TGTGCCAGCGGGAGGGTCTATGGCTACACCTTC

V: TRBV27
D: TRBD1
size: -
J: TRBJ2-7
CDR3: CASSSRTGEVEQYF
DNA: TGTGCCAGCAGTTCAAGGACAGGGGAGGTCGAGCAGTACTTC

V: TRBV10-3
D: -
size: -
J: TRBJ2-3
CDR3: CAIMGRGTDTQYF
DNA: TGTGCCATCATGGGCAGGGGCACAGATACGCAGTATTTT

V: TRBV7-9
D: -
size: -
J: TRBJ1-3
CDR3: CASSAFRGQAGNTIYF
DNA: TGTGCCAGCAGCGCGTTCAGGGGCCAAGCGGGAAACACCATATATTTT

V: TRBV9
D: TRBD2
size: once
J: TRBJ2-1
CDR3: CASSDPGLDYNEQFF
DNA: TGTGCCAGCAGTGATCCGGGACTAGACTACAATGAGCAGTTCTTC

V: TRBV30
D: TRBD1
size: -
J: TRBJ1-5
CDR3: CAWSVPGQMSNQPQHF
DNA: TGTGCCTGGAGTGTACCGGGACAGATGAGCAATCAGCCCCAGCATTTT

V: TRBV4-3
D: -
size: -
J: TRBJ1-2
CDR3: CASSFGGRQKAPNYGYTF
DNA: TGCGCCAGCAGCTTTGGGGGCCGCCAGAAAGCCCCGAACTATGGCTACACCTTC

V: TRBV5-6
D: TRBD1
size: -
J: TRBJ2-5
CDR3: CASSFQGAETQYF
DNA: TGTGCCAGCAGCTTCCAGGGGGCAGAGACCCAGTACTTC

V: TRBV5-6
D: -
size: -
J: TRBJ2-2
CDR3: CASSSYRVQGPNTGELFF
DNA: TGTGCCAGCAGTTCTTACAGGGTCCAGGGACCAAACACCGGGGAGCTGTTTTTT

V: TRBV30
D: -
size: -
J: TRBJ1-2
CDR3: CAWRQGAYGYTF
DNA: TGTGCCTGGAGACAGGGCGCCTATGGCTACACCTTC

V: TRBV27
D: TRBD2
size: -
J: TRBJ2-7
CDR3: CASSLSLPSRSGGEQYF
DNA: TGTGCCAGCAGTTTATCTCTCCCCAGTCGTTCGGGGGGCGAGCAGTACTTC

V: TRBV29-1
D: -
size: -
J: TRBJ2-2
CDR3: CSVQRGSQGTGELFF
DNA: TGCAGCGTTCAAAGGGGCTCCCAGGGGACCGGGGAGCTGTTTTTT

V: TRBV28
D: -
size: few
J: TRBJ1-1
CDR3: CASSLRHLTEAFF
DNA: TGTGCCAGCAGTCTACGACACCTTACTGAAGCTTTCTTT

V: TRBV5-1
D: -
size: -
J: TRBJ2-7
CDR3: CASSSEGPYEQYF
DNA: TGCGCCAGCAGCTCCGAGGGCCCCTACGAGCAGTACTTC

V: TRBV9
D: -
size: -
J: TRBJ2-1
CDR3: CASSVEGGEQFF
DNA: TGTGCCAGCAGCGTAGAGGGAGGTGAGCAGTTCTTC

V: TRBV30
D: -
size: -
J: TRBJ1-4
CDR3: CAWSRGINEKLFF
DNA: TGTGCCTGGAGTAGGGGAATTAATGAAAAACTGTTTTTT

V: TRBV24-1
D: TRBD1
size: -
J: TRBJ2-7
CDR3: CATSRGPGSYEQYF
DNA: TGTGCCACTTCAAGGGGGCCAGGATCCTACGAGCAGTACTTC

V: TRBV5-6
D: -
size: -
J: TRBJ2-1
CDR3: CASSLKGGPENEQFF
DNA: TGTGCCAGCAGCTTAAAAGGAGGGCCAGAGAATGAGCAGTTCTTC

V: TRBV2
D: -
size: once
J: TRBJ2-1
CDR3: CASSVYLGGDNEQFF
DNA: TGTGCCAGCAGTGTCTACCTAGGGGGGGACAATGAGCAGTTCTTC

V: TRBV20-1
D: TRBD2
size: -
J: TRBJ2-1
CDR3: CSASLSSGAYNEQFF
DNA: TGCAGTGCTAGTTTGTCTAGCGGGGCCTACAATGAGCAGTTCTTC

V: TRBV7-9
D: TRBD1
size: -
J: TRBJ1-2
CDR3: CASSPNPGTGVKYGYTF
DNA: TGTGCCAGCAGCCCTAATCCGGGGACAGGGGTGAAGTATGGCTACACCTTC

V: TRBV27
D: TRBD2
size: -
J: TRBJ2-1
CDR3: CASSLGRETYNEQFF
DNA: TGTGCCAGCAGTTTGGGGCGGGAGACCTACAATGAGCAGTTCTTC

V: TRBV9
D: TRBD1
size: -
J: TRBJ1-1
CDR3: CASSVGWTGQNTEAFF
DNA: TGTGCCAGCAGCGTAGGGTGGACAGGGCAGAACACTGAAGCTTTCTTT